This T cell receptor (beta chain) appears in the sequencing data of a study of T cell repertoires in cytomegalovirus infection. TCRdb re-derived calls from the reads in MiXCR, one entry per CDR3 protein. The sample consists of around 570,000 distinct CDR3 sequences, 40% of them appearing once. Germline V CDR1 and CDR2: DFQATT, SNEGSKA (reference sequence). This CDR3 spans 13 amino acids. Trimming took off 3 bases at V and 2 bases at J, with 11 bases between the two ends. In the case of this clonotype: Its antigen is not identified.

The gene calls are TRBV20-1 and TRBJ2-7; tentative D call: TRBD1 (6 bases). The input for sequencing was cultured PBMCs, taken from culture after CMV antigen stimulation. This clonotype was obtained from a human donor in good health (CMV status not recorded). Some clones in this sample may be carry-over from other donors' samples. As DNA, the CDR3 is TGCAGTGCTAGCGCAGGGGCCCCCTACGAGCAGTACTTC. Its protein is CSASAGAPYEQYF.